Below, 18 T cell receptor beta chains from the same sample are listed, as sequenced in a study of T cells in tuberculosis. Thawed, overnight-rested PBMC were stained with GMM-loaded CD1B tetramer, viability dye and anti-CD3, then sorted. The CD1B tetramers carried C32 glucose monomycolate purified from Rhodococcus equi. The protocol was immunoSEQ multiplex PCR, while the TCRdb copy is restricted to in-frame clones and leaves out a portion. The data contain roughly 92,000 clones, roughly 90% of them seen just once; the ten biggest clones take up approximately 1.9%. Sequencing input: CD1b-GMM tetramer-negative cells sorted from PBMCs. These receptors were collected from an adult woman with latent tuberculosis.

This chain connects TRBV11-1 to TRBJ1-1; unclear D gene. This CDR3 contains 15 residues. The germline gives CDR1 SGHAT, CDR2 FQDESV (reference sequence). V lost 1 base and J lost 1, with 10 bases in between. This CDR3 reads CASSLGDYWNTEAFF. The CDR3 coding sequence is TGTGCCAGCAGCTTAGGAGACTACTGGAACACTGAAGCTTTCTTT.

The chain links TRBV6-5 to TRBJ1-2, with 8 bases aligning to TRBD1. Germline values: CDR1 MNHEY, CDR2 SVGAGI. With 0 bases clipped from V and 7 bases from J, the junction kept 1 base outside the gene matches. This CDR3 region has 13 residues. The CDR3 region has the DNA TGTGCCAGCAGTTACTCGGACAGGGTTGGCTACACCTTC. This encodes CASSYSDRVGYTF.

The chain links TRBV21-1 to TRBJ1-6; the DNA was not compared with TRBD1, the D call given in the table. TRBV21-1 is given as a pseudogene. The CDR3 length is 21 residues. This chain's CDR3 is CASSKVRREGREGTEHSPLHF. The CDR3 DNA reads TGTGCCAGCAGCAAGGTACGCAGGGAAGGGCGAGAAGGAACGGAGCATTCACCCCTCCACTTT.

The CDR3 is CATILSGTGVYGYTF. CDR3 sequence (DNA): TGTGCCACCATACTCTCCGGGACAGGGGTCTATGGCTACACCTTC. The rearrangement links TRBV19 to TRBJ1-2, with 10 bases lining up with TRBD1. The CDR3 loop spans 15 amino acids. The trim removed 10 bases at V and 4 bases at J, leaving 12 bases unmatched. Germline V gene data show CDR1 as LNHDA and CDR2 as SQIVND (reference sequence).

CDR3 loop: CASSLRWQASAGELFF. In DNA, the CDR3 is TGTGCCAGCAGCTTAAGGTGGCAGGCCTCCGCCGGGGAGCTGTTTTTT. This chain joins TRBV7-2 and TRBJ2-2; no reliable D call. Deletions cut 2 bases from V and 6 bases from J, with 16 bases between. The CDR3 totals 16 residues. The germline gives CDR1 SGHTA, CDR2 FQGNSA. The full variable domain, in which reference TRBV7-2 and TRBJ2-2 provide the parts outside the CDR3, is GAGVSQSPSNKVTEKGKDVELRCDPISGHTALYWYRQSLGQGLEFLIYFQGNSAPDKSGLPSDRFSAERTGGSVSTLTIQRTQQEDSAVYLCASSLRWQASAGELFFGEGSRLTVL.

V gene TRBV2 combines with J gene TRBJ1-2; 8 nucleotides align to TRBD1. Germline V gives CDR1 SNHLY, CDR2 FYNNEI. The CDR3 runs to 17 residues. V trimming: 1 base; J trimming: 0 bases; junction bases outside the gene matches: 7. In DNA, the CDR3 is TGTGCCAGCAGTGAAGTCTATGGGACAGGATCTAACTATGGCTACACCTTC. Translation: CASSEVYGTGSNYGYTF.

This chain links TRBV6-5 with TRBJ1-2, with 7 bases matching TRBD1. This CDR3 contains 15 residues. J was trimmed by 0 bases and V by 8 bases; bases with no gene match: 9. Looked up from germline, CDR1 is MNHEY and CDR2 is SVGAGI. In DNA form, the CDR3 reads TGTGCCAGCGTCCCTGGGACAGCAGCTAACTATGGCTACACCTTC. The encoded protein is CASVPGTAANYGYTF.

This clone appeared once. This chain joins TRBV19 and TRBJ2-7; 7 bases match TRBD2. V trimming: 5 bases; J trimming: 0 bases; junction bases outside the gene matches: 4. The CDR3 contains 14 residues. CDR1 and CDR2 from the germline V gene are LNHDA and SQIVND (reference sequence). The CDR3 reads CASSPSGASYEQYF. For the CDR3, the DNA is TGTGCCAGTAGTCCAAGCGGGGCCTCCTACGAGCAGTACTTC. Together with reference TRBV19 and TRBJ2-7, the CDR3 gives the full variable domain: DGGITQSPKYLFRKEGQNVTLSCEQNLNHDAMYWYRQDPGQGLRLIYYSQIVNDFQKGDIAEGYSVSREKKESFPLTVTSAQKNPTAFYLCASSPSGASYEQYFGPGTRLTVT.

The V and J genes are TRBV19 and TRBJ2-5; TRBD2 is a possible D gene (5 bases). The germline V and J ends were trimmed by 7 bases and 7 bases, with 10 bases remaining between them. Germline V lookup: CDR1 LNHDA, CDR2 SQIVND (reference sequence). The CDR3 runs to 11 residues. CDR3 region: CASTEGRTQYF. For the CDR3, the DNA is TGTGCCAGTACCGAAGGGAGGACCCAGTACTTC.

The chain combines TRBV19 with TRBJ2-3; 8 nucleotides align to TRBD1. Per the germline V gene, CDR1 is LNHDA and CDR2 is SQIVND (reference sequence). This CDR3 contains 17 residues. J lost 4 bases, V lost 3 bases, and 12 bases had no gene match. This CDR3 is CASSIGPPRGLADTQYF. The CDR3, as DNA: TGTGCCAGTAGTATCGGCCCCCCCAGGGGGCTTGCAGATACGCAGTATTTT.

The chain is built from TRBV19 and TRBJ1-1; 7 nucleotides align to TRBD1. The V segment lost 3 bases and the J segment 4 bases; nucleotides outside the gene matches: 5. CDR1 is LNHDA, CDR2 SQIVND, per germline (reference sequence). CDR3 size: 14 residues. For the CDR3, the DNA is TGTGCCAGTAGTATTAGGGGGCCTGGCACTGAAGCTTTCTTT. As protein: CASSIRGPGTEAFF.

This clone was counted once. This chain uses TRBV18 with TRBJ1-5, with TRBD1 matching over 7 bases. This CDR3 is built from 15 residues. Germline V CDR1 and CDR2: KGHSH, LQKENI. V lost 6 bases, J lost 4 bases, and 9 bases stayed unmatched. CDR3: CASSPGTAVNQPQHF. CDR3 coding DNA: TGTGCCAGCTCCCCAGGGACAGCCGTAAATCAGCCCCAGCATTTT.

The genes are TRBV14 and TRBJ2-3; 10 positions match TRBD2. The CDR3 length is 17 residues. V shed 2 bases and J 5 bases; nucleotides not matched to a gene: 10. Looked up from germline, CDR1 is SGHDN and CDR2 is FVKESK. The CDR3 nucleotides read TGTGCCAGCAGCCAATCCCGAGCGGGGGGGCCGGAAGATACGCAGTATTTT. Its translation: CASSQSRAGGPEDTQYF.

V usage is TRBV19 and J usage is TRBJ2-1, with D possibly matching TRBD1 (6 bases). The V gene lost 3 bases and the J gene lost 0 bases, with 9 bases spanning the gap. The CDR3 is 15 amino acids. The germline CDR1 and CDR2 sequences are LNHDA and SQIVND (reference sequence). CDR3 residues: CASSIKGVSYNEQFF. CDR3 coding DNA: TGTGCCAGTAGTATTAAGGGGGTCTCCTACAATGAGCAGTTCTTC.

The genes are TRBV6-5 and TRBJ1-1; tentatively, D is TRBD1 (5 bases). The CDR3 is 15 amino acids. V was shortened by 4 bases and J by 6 bases, with 18 bases between the two germline ends. Germline CDR1 MNHEY, CDR2 SVGAGI. The CDR3 sequence is CASSSLQGGFAEAFF. The CDR3 coding sequence is TGTGCCAGCAGTTCGTTGCAGGGTGGGTTCGCTGAAGCTTTCTTT.

V is TRBV19 and J is TRBJ2-3; 8 bases line up with TRBD1. Looked up from germline, CDR1 is LNHDA and CDR2 is SQIVND (reference sequence). With V trimmed by 0 bases and J by 2 bases, 4 bases remained unmatched. CDR3 length: 16 residues. CDR3 DNA: TGTGCCAGTAGTATAGATCTGGGACAGGTCACAGATACGCAGTATTTT. This translates into CASSIDLGQVTDTQYF.

The genes are TRBV11-2 and TRBJ2-5, with TRBD1 identical over 8 bases. After removal of 1 base from V and 5 bases from J, the junction contained 3 bases not matched to a gene. From germline, CDR1 is SGHAT and CDR2 FQNNGV. The CDR3 spans 14 residues. CDR3 bases: TGTGCCAGCAGCTTAGCTGACAGGGGTGAGACCCAGTACTTC. Its protein product is CASSLADRGETQYF. The whole variable domain, remainder taken from reference TRBV11-2 and TRBJ2-5, is EAGVAQSPRYKIIEKRQSVAFWCNPISGHATLYWYQQILGQGPKLLIQFQNNGVVDDSQLPKDRFSAERLKGVDSTLKIQPAKLEDSAVYLCASSLADRGETQYFGPGTRLLVL.

The sample holds a few counts of this clone. The sample has other DNA sequences that encode this CDR3 too. The genes are TRBV18 and TRBJ2-7; 9 bases agree with TRBD1. This CDR3 is 15 amino acids long. From germline, CDR1 is KGHSH and CDR2 LQKENI. The ends lost 3 bases at V and 2 bases at J; junction bases unmatched: 5. The CDR3 reads CASSPGQGSPYEQYV. CDR3 coding DNA: TGTGCCAGCTCACCGGGACAGGGATCGCCCTACGAGCAGTACGTC.